Only one count was recorded for the clone carrying this T cell receptor (beta chain). The table came from immunoSEQ multiplex PCR; TCRdb's copy has only in-frame clones and leaves some out. The sample includes about 27,000 clones, more than 70% of them seen just once. These data originate in a study of OX40 agonist ivuxolimab in advanced cancers. This CDR3 has 14 amino acids. Per the germline V gene, CDR1 is SQVTM and CDR2 is ANQGSEA. Trimming at V came to 3 bases and at J to 0 bases, leaving 3 bases not matched to a gene. The sequenced sample was CD4+ or CD8+ T cells sorted from blood, obtained in a trial of the OX40 agonist ivuxolimab. V is TRBV29-1 and J is TRBJ2-7; the match to TRBD1 covers 9 bases. The clonotype comes from an adult with an advanced solid tumor such as melanoma, head and neck, liver or kidney cancer. The CDR3 DNA sequence: TGCAGCGTTGAGGGGACAGGGAGCTCCTACGAGCAGTACTTC. Translating it yields CSVEGTGSSYEQYF.